What follows are 8 T cell receptor beta chains derived from one specimen sequenced in a study of blood T cell repertoires in COVID-19. The repertoire was sequenced with immunoSEQ multiplex PCR; TCRdb's copy has only in-frame clones and lacks some. The sample gives about 130,000 clones, almost 70% of which show up once; over 1.5% is in the top ten. The sample taken for sequencing was peripheral blood. These receptors all come from a woman in her 70s with acute or convalescent COVID-19.

This clone showed up just once. V and J are TRBV6-5 and TRBJ2-7; D is possibly TRBD1 (6 bases). V lost 5 bases and J lost 1, with 15 bases in between. The CDR3 contains 15 residues. CDR1 MNHEY and CDR2 SVGAGI come from the germline V gene. The CDR3 DNA is TGTGCCAGCAGTCCAGCTCAGGGGAAGTCCTACGAGCAGTACTTC. Its translation: CASSPAQGKSYEQYF.

V and J are TRBV29-1 and TRBJ2-1, with 16 bases fitting TRBD2. Looked up from germline, CDR1 is SQVTM and CDR2 is ANQGSEA. The CDR3 runs to 17 residues. The J segment lost 6 bases and the V segment lost 7 bases, leaving 12 bases of the junction unmatched. The CDR3 bases are TGCAGCGCAAACACGGGACTAGCGGGGGGGAACCTCAATGAGCAGTTCTTC. It encodes CSANTGLAGGNLNEQFF.

This clone appeared once. The chain employs TRBV5-1 and TRBJ1-4; D not resolved. Looked up from germline, CDR1 is SGHRS and CDR2 is YFSETQ. V shed 1 base and J shed 4 bases, with 8 bases lying between them. CDR3 length equals 14 residues. CDR3 sequence (DNA): TGCGCCAGCAGCTTGAACACAGTTAATGAAAAACTGTTTTTT. This encodes CASSLNTVNEKLFF.

This clone was found a few times. The chain recombines TRBV7-2 with TRBJ2-2; 10 nucleotides line up with TRBD1. This CDR3 comprises 16 residues. The germline gives CDR1 SGHTA, CDR2 FQGNSA. Trimming at V came to 4 bases and at J to 5 bases, leaving 7 bases not matched to a gene. The DNA for the CDR3 is TGTGCCAGCAGCTCCTGGGACAGGGGTCGGACCGGGGAGCTGTTTTTT. As protein: CASSSWDRGRTGELFF.

CDR3 nucleotides: TGTGCCAGCTCACCATTCAAGAAACAGGGGGGTGAAAAACTGTTTTTT. Translated: CASSPFKKQGGEKLFF. This chain links TRBV18 with TRBJ1-4; 8 bases map to TRBD1. Trimming removed 2 bases from V and 7 bases from J; junction bases left unmatched: 9. There are 16 residues in the CDR3. From germline, CDR1 is KGHSH and CDR2 LQKENI.

The chain uses TRBV3-1 (or the pseudogene TRBV3-2) and TRBJ2-1; TRBD1 matches 10 bases. This CDR3 is 16 amino acids long. The germline V gene encodes CDR1 LGHDT and CDR2 YNNKEL (reference sequence). The trim removed 4 bases at V and 8 bases at J, leaving 11 bases unmatched. CDR3 sequence: CASSRGGQGSWDEQFF. CDR3 DNA sequence: TGTGCCAGCAGCCGGGGGGGACAGGGGTCTTGGGATGAGCAGTTCTTC.

This clone has more than one count but fewer than ten. The V call is TRBV24-1, the J call TRBJ1-4, with 12 positions matching TRBD1. The CDR3 runs to 17 residues. Per germline, CDR1 KGHDR and CDR2 SFDVKD. V lost 5 bases and J lost 7; bases outside the gene matches: 10. The CDR3: CATSVTGTGGDFEKLFF. CDR3 coding DNA: TGTGCCACCAGTGTTACCGGGACAGGGGGCGATTTTGAAAAACTGTTTTTT.

V usage is TRBV5-1 and J usage is TRBJ2-7, with D possibly TRBD1 on 6 matching bases. The germline V gene has CDR1 SGHRS and CDR2 YFSETQ. The CDR3 runs 16 residues. Trimming took 0 bases from V and 0 from J, leaving 13 bases between them. The CDR3, as DNA: TGCGCCAGCAGCTTGGCCGAGGGGGTAATCTCCTACGAGCAGTACTTC. This gives the protein CASSLAEGVISYEQYF.